This T cell receptor beta chain was sequenced during a study of blood T cell repertoires in COVID-19. Method: immunoSEQ multiplex PCR; TCRdb's copy keeps in-frame clones and lacks some. The sample records some 250,000 clones, 86% being singletons. The length of the CDR3 is 13 residues. Deletions cut 4 bases from V and 3 bases from J, with 10 bases between. Germline V gene lookup returns CDR1 SGHTA and CDR2 FQGTGA. The TCR comes from a woman in her 30s who had recovered from COVID-19. Material: peripheral blood. V and J are TRBV7-3 and TRBJ2-7; possible D gene TRBD1, 6 bases. The CDR3 DNA reads as TGTGCCAGCAGCTCGACAGGAGGCTACGAGCAGTACTTC. Amino acid sequence: CASSSTGGYEQYF.